This TCR beta chain was recovered during a study of T cells in Graves' hyperthyroidism and ophthalmopathy. Findings and caveats of the study: Most thyroid clonotypes expanded above 0.001 were also detected in blood.

Amplified TCR beta CDR3 regions derived from RNA transcripts. HTBI primers were the set used in a first-round RT-PCR of the TCR CDR3. TCRdb re-derived calls from the multiplex PCR reads in MiXCR, one entry per CDR3 protein. The sample lists 300,000 to 400,000 distinct CDR3 sequences; approximately 15% were seen once. This clonotype was recorded many times. No antigen is known for it. CDR1 is MDHEN, CDR2 SYDVKM, per germline. The CDR3 runs 12 residues. Trimming stripped 5 bases from V and 3 bases from J, with 8 bases between. The sample taken for sequencing was blood. The TCR comes from a woman in her twenties or thirties with Graves' hyperthyroidism. This chain connects TRBV28 to TRBJ2-7; no firm D call. CDR3 region: CASSPMGYEQYF. The CDR3 coding sequence is TGTGCCAGCAGTCCAATGGGCTACGAGCAGTACTTC.